The rows below give T cell receptor beta chains drawn from one sample of a study of T cell clonotyping in hematopoietic cell transplantation. Profiling relied on immunoSEQ multiplex PCR, and the TCRdb table lists in-frame clones only, not all of them. The data contain some 30,000 clones, around 90% of them singletons. Source: PBMCs, taken 100 days after allogeneic stem cell transplant. These TCRs come from a female patient aged 50 to 60 who had an allogeneic stem cell transplant from a related donor, so the T cells may come from the graft donor. Some clones in this sample may be carry-over from other donors' samples. CDR3s include the opening cysteine and the closing phenylalanine or tryptophan.

TRBJ1-2 TRBV27 CASRGAGANYGYTF
TRBJ1-1 TRBV9 CASSSNTLNTEAFF
TRBJ1-5 TRBV2 CASSASTSNQPQHF
TRBJ1-1 TRBV6-7 CARPALNTEAFF
TRBJ2-1 TRBV6-1 CASSELAGLYNEQFF
TRBJ2-3 TRBV5-4 CASSLTSGGVDTQYF
TRBJ2-2 TRBV7-2 CASSLDWATGELFF
TRBJ2-5 TRBV9 CASSVGTSVGQETQYF
TRBJ2-7 TRBV27 CASSLYGYRDEQYF
TRBJ1-1 TRBV27 CASSRRLITIEGTEAFF
TRBJ1-1 TRBV10-3 CAISESLVLNTEAFF
TRBJ1-5 TRBV10-3 CAISESVQGWQPQHF
TRBJ2-3 TRBV4-3 CASSPNAILAAGGDTQYF
TRBJ1-1 TRBV6-1 CASIGGAEDTEAFF
TRBJ1-2 TRBV5-5 CASSLGSFNYGYTF
TRBJ1-1 TRBV20-1 CSVSTDTEAFF
TRBJ1-2 TRBV5-1 CASSLGQGDYGYTF
TRBJ2-5 TRBV2 CASSGLAKETQYF
TRBJ2-5 TRBV4-1 CASSPEWGRQETQYF